The 13 T cell receptor beta chains below come from one sample, sequenced in a study of beta chain features in type 1 diabetes. Study conclusions and caveats: Shortening of TCRB CDR3s, moderate but significant, appeared in all four CD4+ subsets of Type 1 diabetes patients.

The entirety of the isolated RNA underwent reverse transcription, so expressed TCRB transcripts were sequenced. Assay: immunoSEQ multiplex PCR; the TCRdb copy retains only in-frame clones and omits some. The table records approximately 260,000 clones, just over 20% of them present only once. Their target antigens are unknown. What was sequenced was naive CD4+ T cells from blood. The origin of the receptors is a middle-aged woman with type 1 diabetes.

The sample holds a few counts of this clone. The chain couples TRBV29-1 to TRBJ1-1, with 8 bases matching TRBD1. This CDR3 comprises 12 residues. Germline V lookup: CDR1 SQVTM, CDR2 ANQGSEA. V was clipped by 8 bases and J by 2 bases; unmatched bases: 4. Written as DNA, the CDR3 is TGCAGCAATGACAGGGGCAACACTGAAGCTTTCTTT. It yields the protein CSNDRGNTEAFF.

This clone was seen a few times. J is TRBJ2-7 and V is TRBV28; TRBD1 matches at 7 bases. CDR3 length: 13 amino acids. The V gene end was trimmed by 10 bases and the J gene end by 4 bases; junction bases not matched to a gene: 10. Germline assignment: CDR1 MDHEN and CDR2 SYDVKM. The CDR3 is CATLGTEPYEQYF. The DNA of the CDR3 is TGTGCCACCCTAGGGACAGAGCCTTACGAGCAGTACTTC.

The V and J genes are TRBV5-1 and TRBJ1-1; possibly TRBD1 for D (6 bases). V gave up 0 bases and J gave up 0 bases, with 6 bases separating them. The length of the CDR3 is 14 residues. The V gene's germline CDR1 is SGHRS and CDR2 YFSETQ. The DNA of the CDR3 is TGCGCCAGCAGCTTGGGGACAGTGAACACTGAAGCTTTCTTT. The encoded protein is CASSLGTVNTEAFF.

A few counts support this clone. The same CDR3 also results from other DNA sequences found in this sample. This chain uses TRBV5-1 with TRBJ2-5, with D unclear. Trimming left V 0 bases short and J 1 base short, with 4 bases between. Germline lookup yields CDR1 SGHRS and CDR2 YFSETQ. This CDR3 contains 13 residues. The CDR3 nucleotides read TGCGCCAGCAGCTTGGGGCTCCAAGAGACCCAGTACTTC. Translating gives CASSLGLQETQYF.

This chain links TRBV4-1 with TRBJ2-5, with TRBD1 matching over 8 bases. CDR1 and CDR2 from the germline V gene are MGHRA and YSYEKL. Trimming cost V 8 bases and J 4 bases; bases outside gene matches: 12. This CDR3 contains 15 residues. The CDR3, as DNA: TGCGCCAGCCGGCCCGGGCAGGGGGCAATAGAGACCCAGTACTTC. The encoded protein is CASRPGQGAIETQYF.

This clone was seen a few times. The V gene is TRBV18, the J gene TRBJ1-2, with D tentatively TRBD1 (5 bases). The CDR3 is made up of 16 amino acids. The V end lost 3 bases, the J end lost 6 bases, and 20 bases lay between the germline ends. Per germline, CDR1 KGHSH and CDR2 LQKENI. The CDR3 loop reads CASSPQLTGTQDGYTF. DNA of the CDR3: TGTGCCAGCTCACCGCAACTCACAGGAACTCAAGATGGCTACACCTTC.

This clone was found a few times. V gene TRBV15 combines with J gene TRBJ1-2, with D maybe TRBD1 (6 bases). Germline V gene sequence: CDR1 LNHNV, CDR2 YYDKDF (reference sequence). The V end lost 3 bases, the J end lost 3 bases, and 11 bases lay between the germline ends. CDR3 length equals 14 residues. The CDR3 bases are TGTGCCACCAGCAGCGGACAGCTCTACTATGGCTACACCTTC. Residues: CATSSGQLYYGYTF.

The chain is built from TRBV2 and TRBJ1-2; a weak D match, TRBD1 (6 bases). Trimming stripped 7 bases from V and 4 bases from J, with 13 bases between. CDR1 and CDR2 from the germline V gene are SNHLY and FYNNEI. This CDR3 spans 13 amino acids. The CDR3 bases are TGTGCCAGCACCCCAGGGGCGGTCTATGGCTACACCTTC. This gives the protein CASTPGAVYGYTF.

The sample holds a few counts of this clone. The sample holds other DNA sequences that translate to the same CDR3. Here the CDR3 reads CASSFGRGETQYF. DNA of the CDR3: TGTGCCAGCAGCTTTGGCCGAGGGGAGACCCAGTACTTC. V and J are TRBV5-6 and TRBJ2-5; D is possibly TRBD2 (5 bases). The CDR3 sequence is 13 residues long. CDR1 SGHDT and CDR2 YYEEEE come from the germline V gene. V lost 2 bases and J 5 bases, leaving 10 bases between the germline ends. The variable domain in full, with the rest retrieved from reference TRBV5-6 and TRBJ2-5, is DAGVTQSPTHLIKTRGQQVTLRCSPKSGHDTVSWYQQALGQGPQFIFQYYEEEERQRGNFPDRFSGHQFPNYSSELNVNALLLGDSALYLCASSFGRGETQYFGPGTRLLVL.

The chain couples TRBV7-9 to TRBJ1-6; D gene unclear. The germline V gene has CDR1 SEHNR and CDR2 FQNEAQ (reference sequence). V was shortened by 3 bases and J by 10 bases, with 10 bases between the two germline ends. The CDR3 contains 13 residues. The CDR3 loop reads CASSFGANSPLHF. CDR3 in DNA: TGTGCCAGCAGCTTTGGAGCAAACTCACCCCTCCACTTT.

The chain employs TRBV5-4 and TRBJ2-6; 8 bases align to TRBD1. After removal of 5 bases from V and 0 bases from J, the junction contained 10 bases not matched to a gene. Germline lookup yields CDR1 SGHNT and CDR2 YYREEE (reference sequence). CDR3 size: 18 residues. The CDR3 nucleotides are TGTGCCAGCAGACCTGGACAGGGTTGGAGCTCTGGGGCCAACGTCCTGACTTTC. Its protein is CASRPGQGWSSGANVLTF.

This rearrangement joins TRBV15 to TRBJ1-2, with D tentatively TRBD1 (5 bases). Germline V gene data show CDR1 as LNHNV and CDR2 as YYDKDF (reference sequence). CDR3 length: 13 residues. Trimming shortened V by 2 bases and J by 5 bases, and 9 bases separated the two germline ends. The CDR3 sequence: CATSRQGNYGYTF. CDR3 sequence (DNA): TGTGCCACCAGCAGACAGGGTAATTATGGCTACACCTTC.

As DNA, the CDR3 is TGTGCCAGCAGCTTAACCTCGGGGCGGGGGGAGTATTTT. Amino acid sequence: CASSLTSGRGEYF. The chain combines TRBV7-2 with TRBJ2-3; the match to TRBD2 covers 8 bases. This CDR3 is built from 13 residues. Losses at the gene ends were 2 bases for V and 13 bases for J; bases not matched to a gene: 8. Looked up from germline, CDR1 is SGHTA and CDR2 is FQGNSA.